This TCR beta chain was captured by sequencing in a study of tumor and adjacent non-tumor tissue in lung cancer. Study-level background: Samples averaged about 3.8 million productive TCRbeta reads each.

This sample's RNA came from whole unsorted tissue. More than 3 cm separated this lung sample from the edge of the tumor. General study points: Tumor TCR diversity, when higher, was linked to shorter survival. Top 100 clones took a larger repertoire share in normal lung.

The germline V gene encodes CDR1 MNHNY and CDR2 SVGAGI (reference sequence). Germline trimming cut 5 bases from V and 6 bases from J; bases unmatched to any gene: 13. CDR3 size: 15 residues. About this clonotype: Its matching antigen is unknown.

Three rounds of nested PCR, following a modified ARM-PCR protocol, produced the TCRbeta library. A single record per CDR3 protein comes from TCRdb applying MiXCR to the multiplex PCR reads. Among about 110,000 distinct CDR3 sequences listed, 62% were seen once. Sequencing was carried out using distant non-tumor lung tissue. This TCR came from a man between 60 and 75 years old with non-small cell lung cancer. The V and J genes are TRBV6-6 and TRBJ2-7; the match to TRBD1 covers 7 bases. CDR3 amino acids: CASSTRQGTFCEQYF. CDR3 nucleotides: TGTGCCAGCAGTACCAGACAGGGAACCTTCTGCGAGCAGTACTTC.